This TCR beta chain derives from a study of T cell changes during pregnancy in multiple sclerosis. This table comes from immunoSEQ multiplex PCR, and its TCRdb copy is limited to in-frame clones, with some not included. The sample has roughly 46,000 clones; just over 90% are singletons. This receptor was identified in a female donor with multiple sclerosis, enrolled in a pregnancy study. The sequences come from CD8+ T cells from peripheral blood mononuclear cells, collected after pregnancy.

The CDR3 DNA is TGTGCCAGCAGTGAACCTGGGACAGGGCGGGAGTACGAGCAGTACTTC. Its translation is CASSEPGTGREYEQYF. This chain connects TRBV2 to TRBJ2-7, with TRBD1 matching over 9 bases. Germline V lookup: CDR1 SNHLY, CDR2 FYNNEI. The length of the CDR3 is 16 residues. The V and J ends lost 2 bases and 4 bases, in that order; junction bases with no gene match: 9.